This T cell receptor beta chain was captured by sequencing in a study of OX40 agonist ivuxolimab in advanced cancers. The CDR3 runs to 13 residues. Trimming pared 5 bases from V and 7 bases from J, leaving 14 bases between. CDR1 is SGHVS and CDR2 is FQNEAQ in the germline V gene. Study-wide findings and caveats: In the 0.1-3.0 mg/kg groups, partial responders showed among the lowest expansion.

Profiling relied on immunoSEQ multiplex PCR, and the TCRdb table lists in-frame clones only, not all of them. The data contain 50,000 or so clones, 70% to 90% of them seen just once; the ten biggest clones take up less than 0.75%. Worth noting for this clone: Its specificity is not known.

J is TRBJ2-5 and V is TRBV7-8; D unresolved. Sequencing was performed on CD4+ or CD8+ T cells sorted from blood, taken in a trial of the OX40 agonist ivuxolimab. This receptor was taken from an adult with an advanced solid tumor such as melanoma, head and neck, liver or kidney cancer. CDR3 in DNA: TGTGCCAGCAGCCCACTGACCCCTTGGACCCAGTACTTC. It is translated as CASSPLTPWTQYF.